The 8 T cell receptor beta chains presented below share a single source sample, sequenced in a study of shared T cell receptors in the human thymus. Using immunoSEQ multiplex PCR, the repertoire was profiled, and TCRdb retains in-frame clones only, with some absent. The profile shows hundreds of thousands of clones, about 89% of them singletons. The sample also formed part of further work on human thymus T cells.

The specimen was thymocytes. Receptors were obtained from a boy younger than two with a congenital heart defect.

The chain recombines TRBV5-6 with TRBJ2-3; 11 bases align to TRBD2. Germline V gene data show CDR1 as SGHDT and CDR2 as YYEEEE. The CDR3 has 15 residues. Trimming removed 4 bases from V and 4 bases from J; junction bases left unmatched: 5. DNA of the CDR3: TGTGCCAGCAGCGATAGCGGGAGGGCCTCAGATACGCAGTATTTT. Translation gives CASSDSGRASDTQYF.

V and J are TRBV19 and TRBJ1-1; 9 nucleotides agree with TRBD1. V lost 5 bases to trimming and J lost 5 bases; unmatched junction nucleotides: 6. The CDR3 sequence is 14 residues long. CDR1 LNHDA and CDR2 SQIVND come from the germline V gene (reference sequence). CDR3 DNA: TGTGCCAGTAGTCACGAACAGGGGGCAACTGAAGCTTTCTTT. Translated: CASSHEQGATEAFF.

The J gene is TRBJ2-5, the V gene TRBV19, with 10 positions matching TRBD1. Looked up from germline, CDR1 is LNHDA and CDR2 is SQIVND (reference sequence). This CDR3 is 17 amino acids long. J gave up 2 bases and V 5 bases, and 11 bases lay outside the gene matches. The CDR3 region has the DNA TGTGCCAGTAGTGGCCGGGACAGGGGTTGTACGCAAGAGACCCAGTACTTC. Translation: CASSGRDRGCTQETQYF.

This rearrangement joins TRBV5-1 to TRBJ2-3; D perhaps matches TRBD2 (6 bases). Trimming took off 0 bases at V and 1 base at J, with 21 bases between the two ends. The CDR3 is made up of 19 amino acids. The germline gives CDR1 SGHRS, CDR2 YFSETQ. Here the CDR3 reads CASSLAGGALLIGTDTQYF. CDR3 nucleotides: TGCGCCAGCAGCTTGGCCGGAGGGGCCCTGTTAATCGGCACAGATACGCAGTATTTT.

The chain is built from TRBV28 and TRBJ1-5, with 11 nucleotides matching TRBD1. In germline, CDR1 is MDHEN, CDR2 SYDVKM. The CDR3 runs to 20 residues. Trimming removed 3 bases from V and 0 bases from J; junction bases left unmatched: 13. CDR3 amino acids: CASSLRIGTGGKGSNQPQHF. The CDR3 DNA is TGTGCCAGCAGTTTGAGGATAGGGACAGGGGGTAAGGGTAGCAATCAGCCCCAGCATTTT.

The genes are TRBV15 and TRBJ2-2, with no clear D. The CDR3 is 18 amino acids. Trimming left V 5 bases short and J 3 bases short, with 22 bases between. Germline CDR1 is LNHNV and CDR2 is YYDKDF (reference sequence). CDR3 in amino acids: CATSPTILIMPDTGELFF. The DNA for the CDR3 is TGTGCCACCAGCCCAACAATTTTGATTATGCCCGACACCGGGGAGCTGTTTTTT. The full variable domain, rest sourced from reference TRBV15 and TRBJ2-2, is DAMVIQNPRYQVTQFGKPVTLSCSQTLNHNVMYWYQQKSSQAPKLLFHYYDKDFNNEADTPDNFQSRRPNTSFCFLDIRSPGLGDTAMYLCATSPTILIMPDTGELFFGEGSRLTVL.

The chain joins TRBV13 to TRBJ2-7, with TRBD2 identical over 7 bases. In germline, CDR1 is PRHDT, CDR2 FYEKMQ (reference sequence). The CDR3 runs 15 residues. Trimming took 4 bases from V and 5 from J; bases not matched to a gene: 11. The CDR3 bases are TGTGCCAGCAGCTCTAGACTAGCTGAGTCCCACGAGCAGTACTTC. Its translation: CASSSRLAESHEQYF.

V usage is TRBV4-2 and J usage is TRBJ2-5; D possibly corresponds to TRBD2 (5 bases). This CDR3 contains 18 residues. Germline V CDR1 and CDR2: LGHNA, YNFKEQ. Trimming took off 0 bases at V and 4 bases at J, with 21 bases between the two ends. The CDR3 DNA is TGTGCCAGCAGCCAAGATCGGAGGCTAAAGACTGCCTCAGAGACCCAGTACTTC. Translating it yields CASSQDRRLKTASETQYF.